A selection of T cell receptor beta chains follows, all from one sample in a study of T cell responses to AZD1222 COVID-19 vaccine. Profiling relied on immunoSEQ multiplex PCR, and the TCRdb table lists in-frame clones only, not all of them. The data hold more than 120,000 clones, with about 92% observed a single time. The sequenced sample was peripheral blood, obtained 28 days after the second AZD1222 dose. These receptors were obtained from an adult who received the AZD1222 COVID-19 vaccine. CDR3s include the opening cysteine and the closing phenylalanine or tryptophan. Each record gives: V gene, J gene, clone size, CDR3 protein. Clone sizes are given selectively: once, few, many, or a class where the clone is expanded.

v_gene: TRBV6-6
j_gene: TRBJ1-1
abundance: -
CDR3aa: CASSYGTMNTEAFF

v_gene: TRBV2
j_gene: TRBJ2-5
abundance: -
CDR3aa: CASKLTGTEETQYF

v_gene: TRBV9
j_gene: TRBJ2-2
abundance: few
CDR3aa: CASSTGTGNTGELFF

v_gene: TRBV28
j_gene: TRBJ1-2
abundance: -
CDR3aa: CASSQPGAGDNYGYTF

v_gene: TRBV3-1/TRBV3-2
j_gene: TRBJ1-1
abundance: -
CDR3aa: CASSQGGAPEAFF

v_gene: TRBV5-3
j_gene: TRBJ1-1
abundance: -
CDR3aa: CARVSTANTEAFF

v_gene: TRBV6-5
j_gene: TRBJ2-7
abundance: -
CDR3aa: CASSYSDRGIAYEQYF

v_gene: TRBV13
j_gene: TRBJ2-1
abundance: -
CDR3aa: CASRATPVNEQFF

v_gene: TRBV12-3/TRBV12-4
j_gene: TRBJ1-2
abundance: -
CDR3aa: CASSLWDTYGYTF

v_gene: TRBV10-1
j_gene: TRBJ1-1
abundance: -
CDR3aa: CASSENINTEAFF

v_gene: TRBV3-1/TRBV3-2
j_gene: TRBJ2-4
abundance: -
CDR3aa: CASSQDPLAKNIQYF

v_gene: TRBV7-9
j_gene: TRBJ1-1
abundance: once
CDR3aa: CASSLDRMNTEAFF

v_gene: TRBV19
j_gene: TRBJ1-5
abundance: -
CDR3aa: CASSWSQGRSNQPQHF

v_gene: TRBV11-2
j_gene: TRBJ1-1
abundance: -
CDR3aa: CASSLWGPTEAFF

v_gene: TRBV28
j_gene: TRBJ1-1
abundance: -
CDR3aa: CAGSSGWTANTEAFF

v_gene: TRBV30
j_gene: TRBJ1-1
abundance: -
CDR3aa: CAWSVGGNTEAFF

v_gene: TRBV9
j_gene: TRBJ2-2
abundance: once
CDR3aa: CASSVGAVIGTGELFF

v_gene: TRBV2
j_gene: TRBJ1-2
abundance: -
CDR3aa: CASTWSGGVEGYTF

v_gene: TRBV7-8
j_gene: TRBJ1-5
abundance: -
CDR3aa: CASSLQGADQPQHF

v_gene: TRBV28
j_gene: TRBJ1-1
abundance: once
CDR3aa: CASSPPPRREAFF

v_gene: TRBV9
j_gene: TRBJ1-3
abundance: -
CDR3aa: CASSVLPVQGSGNTIYF

v_gene: TRBV7-6
j_gene: TRBJ1-4
abundance: -
CDR3aa: CASSPRTGGNEKLFF

v_gene: TRBV29-1
j_gene: TRBJ2-5
abundance: -
CDR3aa: CSVARGGQETQYF

v_gene: TRBV10-3
j_gene: TRBJ2-7
abundance: -
CDR3aa: CAISVSGGLAGEQYF

v_gene: TRBV5-1
j_gene: TRBJ1-5
abundance: once
CDR3aa: CASSAGTGDQPQHF

v_gene: TRBV6-6
j_gene: TRBJ1-1
abundance: -
CDR3aa: CASSPSTEAFF

v_gene: TRBV29-1
j_gene: TRBJ1-2
abundance: -
CDR3aa: CSVESFLANGYTF

v_gene: TRBV29-1
j_gene: TRBJ1-1
abundance: -
CDR3aa: CSVVNTGGANAEAFF

v_gene: TRBV7-9
j_gene: TRBJ1-1
abundance: few
CDR3aa: CASKRSQARDEAFF

v_gene: TRBV14
j_gene: TRBJ2-7
abundance: -
CDR3aa: CASGLGPSGSLEQYF

v_gene: TRBV7-2
j_gene: TRBJ2-2
abundance: -
CDR3aa: CASSIQNTGELFF

v_gene: TRBV12-5
j_gene: TRBJ2-1
abundance: -
CDR3aa: CASGLAANNEQFF

v_gene: TRBV2
j_gene: TRBJ2-5
abundance: -
CDR3aa: CASSGIRDRDQETQYF

v_gene: TRBV6-1
j_gene: TRBJ1-1
abundance: -
CDR3aa: CASSDIWGTEAFF

v_gene: TRBV30
j_gene: TRBJ1-1
abundance: -
CDR3aa: CAWGQGGTEAFF

v_gene: TRBV24-1
j_gene: TRBJ1-5
abundance: -
CDR3aa: CATSDLDDRGSRPPQHF

v_gene: TRBV4-3
j_gene: TRBJ1-2
abundance: -
CDR3aa: CASSVEPGASYGYTF

v_gene: TRBV19
j_gene: TRBJ1-5
abundance: once
CDR3aa: CASSIRRRDREYSNQPQHF

v_gene: TRBV6-2/TRBV6-3
j_gene: TRBJ1-5
abundance: -
CDR3aa: CASSYSQGWHQPQHF

v_gene: TRBV11-2
j_gene: TRBJ1-6
abundance: -
CDR3aa: CASSPRDNSPLHF

v_gene: TRBV28
j_gene: TRBJ1-1
abundance: once
CDR3aa: CASSEAGAEAFF

v_gene: TRBV30
j_gene: TRBJ1-1
abundance: -
CDR3aa: CAWSARYPEAFF

v_gene: TRBV7-2
j_gene: TRBJ1-1
abundance: once
CDR3aa: CASSLGVYTEAFF

v_gene: TRBV2
j_gene: TRBJ2-7
abundance: -
CDR3aa: CASSGPAGGPTEQYF

v_gene: TRBV4-1
j_gene: TRBJ2-3
abundance: once
CDR3aa: CASSSPGGRRADTQYF

v_gene: TRBV28
j_gene: TRBJ2-6
abundance: -
CDR3aa: CASSFLSRSSGANVLTF

v_gene: TRBV15
j_gene: TRBJ2-1
abundance: -
CDR3aa: CATSPGPGNEQFF

v_gene: TRBV6-2/TRBV6-3
j_gene: TRBJ1-5
abundance: -
CDR3aa: CASSSKDGSNQPQHF

v_gene: TRBV7-3
j_gene: TRBJ2-2
abundance: -
CDR3aa: CASSQGARRREELFF

v_gene: TRBV18
j_gene: TRBJ1-2
abundance: -
CDR3aa: CASSPPPFGGYTF

v_gene: TRBV28
j_gene: TRBJ1-1
abundance: -
CDR3aa: CASSTAEPNTEAFF

v_gene: TRBV27
j_gene: TRBJ1-6
abundance: -
CDR3aa: CASTRGTGVGGSPLHF

v_gene: TRBV6-5
j_gene: TRBJ1-6
abundance: -
CDR3aa: CASSLLQGGSPLHF

v_gene: TRBV6-2/TRBV6-3
j_gene: TRBJ2-1
abundance: -
CDR3aa: CASSSGLAGVHPRYNEQFF

v_gene: TRBV7-3
j_gene: TRBJ1-6
abundance: -
CDR3aa: CASSFGQGNSPLHF

v_gene: TRBV30
j_gene: TRBJ1-5
abundance: -
CDR3aa: CAWSGRDQPQHF

v_gene: TRBV4-2
j_gene: TRBJ1-1
abundance: once
CDR3aa: CASSQDRGLGDTEAFF

v_gene: TRBV19
j_gene: TRBJ1-5
abundance: -
CDR3aa: CASTLGTGGRPQHF

v_gene: TRBV6-6
j_gene: TRBJ1-1
abundance: once
CDR3aa: CASSYSGGGTEAFF